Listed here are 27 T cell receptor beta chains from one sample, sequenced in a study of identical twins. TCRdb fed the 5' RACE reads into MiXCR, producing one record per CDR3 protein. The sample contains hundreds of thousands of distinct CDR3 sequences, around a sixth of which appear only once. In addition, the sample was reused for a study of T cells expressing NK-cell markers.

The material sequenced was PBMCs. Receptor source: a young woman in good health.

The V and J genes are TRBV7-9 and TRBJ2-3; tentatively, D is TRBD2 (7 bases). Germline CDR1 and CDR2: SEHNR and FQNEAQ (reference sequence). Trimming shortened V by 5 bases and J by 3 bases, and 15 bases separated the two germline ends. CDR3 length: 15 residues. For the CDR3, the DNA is TGTGCCAGCAGCCATCCGGGGGGCAGTACAGATACGCAGTATTTT. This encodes CASSHPGGSTDTQYF.

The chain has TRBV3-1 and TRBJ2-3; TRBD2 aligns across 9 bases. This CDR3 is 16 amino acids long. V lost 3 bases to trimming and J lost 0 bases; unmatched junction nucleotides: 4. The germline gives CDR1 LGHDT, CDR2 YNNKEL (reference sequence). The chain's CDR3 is CASSHPRGGSTDTQYF. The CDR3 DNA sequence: TGTGCCAGCAGCCACCCGCGGGGGGGGAGCACAGATACGCAGTATTTT.

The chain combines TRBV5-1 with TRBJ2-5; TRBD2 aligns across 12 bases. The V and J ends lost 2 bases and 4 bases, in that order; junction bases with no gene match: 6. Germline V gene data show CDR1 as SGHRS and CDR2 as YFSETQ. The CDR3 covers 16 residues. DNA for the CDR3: TGCGCCAGCAGCTTCACTAGCGGGGGGTTTGCAGAGACCCAGTACTTC. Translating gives CASSFTSGGFAETQYF.

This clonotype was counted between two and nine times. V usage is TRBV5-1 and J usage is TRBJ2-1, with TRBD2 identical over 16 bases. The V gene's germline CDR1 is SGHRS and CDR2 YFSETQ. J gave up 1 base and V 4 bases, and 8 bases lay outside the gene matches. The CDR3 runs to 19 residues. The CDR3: CASSQGLAGGPGSYNEQFF. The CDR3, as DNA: TGCGCCAGCAGCCAGGGACTAGCGGGGGGGCCGGGTTCCTACAATGAGCAGTTCTTC.

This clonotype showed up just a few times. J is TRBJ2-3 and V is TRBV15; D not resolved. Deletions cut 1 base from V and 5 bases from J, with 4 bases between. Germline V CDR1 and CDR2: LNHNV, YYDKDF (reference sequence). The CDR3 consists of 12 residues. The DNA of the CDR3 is TGTGCCACCAGCAGAGTACTAGATACGCAGTATTTT. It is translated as CATSRVLDTQYF.

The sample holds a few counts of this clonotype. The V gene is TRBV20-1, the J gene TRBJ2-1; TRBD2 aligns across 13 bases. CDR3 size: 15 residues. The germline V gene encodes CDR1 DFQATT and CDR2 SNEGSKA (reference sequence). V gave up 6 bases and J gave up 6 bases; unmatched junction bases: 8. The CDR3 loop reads CSAADGTSGTNEQFF. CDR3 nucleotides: TGCAGTGCCGCGGACGGGACTAGCGGGACCAATGAGCAGTTCTTC.

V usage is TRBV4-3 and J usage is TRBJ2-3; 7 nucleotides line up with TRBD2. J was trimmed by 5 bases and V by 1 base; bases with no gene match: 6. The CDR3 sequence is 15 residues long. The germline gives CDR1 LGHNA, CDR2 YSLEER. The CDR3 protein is CASSQGGGSRDTQYF. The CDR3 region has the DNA TGCGCCAGCAGCCAAGGGGGGGGATCGAGAGATACGCAGTATTTT.

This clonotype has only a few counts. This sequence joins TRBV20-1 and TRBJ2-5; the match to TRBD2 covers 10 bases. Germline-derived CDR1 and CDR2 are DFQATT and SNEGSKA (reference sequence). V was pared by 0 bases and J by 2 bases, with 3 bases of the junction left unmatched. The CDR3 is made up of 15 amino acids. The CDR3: CSARDASGGQETQYF. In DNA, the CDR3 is TGCAGTGCTAGAGATGCTAGCGGGGGACAAGAGACCCAGTACTTC.

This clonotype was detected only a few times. CDR3 nucleotide sequence: TGTGCCAGCATAATGTCATGGGGTGAATATGGCTACACCTTC. Translated: CASIMSWGEYGYTF. V is TRBV6-1 and J is TRBJ1-2; no reliable D call. The germline CDR1 and CDR2 sequences are MNHNS and SASEGT. The V end lost 7 bases, the J end lost 5 bases, and 17 bases lay between the germline ends. The CDR3 length is 14 residues.

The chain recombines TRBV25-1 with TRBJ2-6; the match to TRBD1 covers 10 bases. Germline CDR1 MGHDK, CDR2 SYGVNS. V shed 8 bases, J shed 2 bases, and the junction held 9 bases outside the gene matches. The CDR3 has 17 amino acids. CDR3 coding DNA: TGTGCCAGCCTGGGACAGGGGATAAGGCCTGGGGCCAACGTCCTGACTTTC. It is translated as CASLGQGIRPGANVLTF.

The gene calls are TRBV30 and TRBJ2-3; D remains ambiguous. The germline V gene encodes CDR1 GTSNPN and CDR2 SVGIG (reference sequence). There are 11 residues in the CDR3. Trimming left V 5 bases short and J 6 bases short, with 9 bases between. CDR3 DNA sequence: TGTGCCTGGGACGTGGGGGATACGCAGTATTTT. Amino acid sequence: CAWDVGDTQYF.

DNA of the CDR3: TGCAGCGTTGAATCAGGGGGAGCCAAAAACATTCAGTACTTC. Translating it yields CSVESGGAKNIQYF. This chain uses TRBV29-1 with TRBJ2-4; 7 bases are shared with TRBD1. This CDR3 region has 14 residues. CDR1 SQVTM and CDR2 ANQGSEA come from the germline V gene. V was clipped by 2 bases and J by 0 bases; unmatched bases: 1.

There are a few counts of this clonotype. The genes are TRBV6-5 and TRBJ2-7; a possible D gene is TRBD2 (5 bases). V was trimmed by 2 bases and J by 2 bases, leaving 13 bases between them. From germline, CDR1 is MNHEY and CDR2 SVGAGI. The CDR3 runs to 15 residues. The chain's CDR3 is CASSYLAGAPYEQYF. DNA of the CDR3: TGTGCCAGCAGTTACCTCGCGGGCGCACCCTACGAGCAGTACTTC.

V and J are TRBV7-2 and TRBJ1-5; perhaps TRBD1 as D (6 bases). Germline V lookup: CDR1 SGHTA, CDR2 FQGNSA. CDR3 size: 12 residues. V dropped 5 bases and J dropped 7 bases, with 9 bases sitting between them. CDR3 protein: CASSGGWQPQHF. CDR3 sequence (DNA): TGTGCCAGCAGCGGGGGCTGGCAGCCCCAGCATTTT.

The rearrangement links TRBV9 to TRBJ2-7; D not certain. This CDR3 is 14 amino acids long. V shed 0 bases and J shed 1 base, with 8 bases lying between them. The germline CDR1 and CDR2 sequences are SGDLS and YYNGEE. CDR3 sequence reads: CASSVGGLSYEQYF. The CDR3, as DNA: TGTGCCAGCAGCGTAGGCGGTTTATCCTACGAGCAGTACTTC.

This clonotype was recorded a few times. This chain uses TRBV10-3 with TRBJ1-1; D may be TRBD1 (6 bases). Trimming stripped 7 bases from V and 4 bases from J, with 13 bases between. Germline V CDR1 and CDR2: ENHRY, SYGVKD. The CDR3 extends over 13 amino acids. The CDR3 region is CAITPQGRTEAFF. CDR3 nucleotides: TGTGCCATCACTCCTCAGGGGCGCACTGAAGCTTTCTTT.

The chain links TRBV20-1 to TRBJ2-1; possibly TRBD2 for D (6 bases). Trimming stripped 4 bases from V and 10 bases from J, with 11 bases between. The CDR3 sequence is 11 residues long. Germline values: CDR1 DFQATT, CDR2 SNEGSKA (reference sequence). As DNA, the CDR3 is TGCAGTGCTAAAACTAGCTACGAGCAGTTCTTC. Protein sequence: CSAKTSYEQFF.

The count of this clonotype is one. The CDR3 nucleotides read TGCAGTGCTAGTGAGGGGGTCCGAGAGACCCAGTACTTC. Amino acids: CSASEGVRETQYF. The J gene is TRBJ2-5, the V gene TRBV20-1; perhaps TRBD1 as D (6 bases). The CDR3 consists of 13 residues. Trimming removed 3 bases from V and 4 bases from J, with 12 bases in between. Germline V gene lookup returns CDR1 DFQATT and CDR2 SNEGSKA (reference sequence).

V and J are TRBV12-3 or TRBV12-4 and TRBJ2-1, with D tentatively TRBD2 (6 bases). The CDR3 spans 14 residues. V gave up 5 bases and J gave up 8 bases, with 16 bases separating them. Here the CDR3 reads CASSARDSQDEQFF. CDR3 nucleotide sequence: TGTGCCAGCAGTGCCCGGGACTCGCAAGATGAGCAGTTCTTC.

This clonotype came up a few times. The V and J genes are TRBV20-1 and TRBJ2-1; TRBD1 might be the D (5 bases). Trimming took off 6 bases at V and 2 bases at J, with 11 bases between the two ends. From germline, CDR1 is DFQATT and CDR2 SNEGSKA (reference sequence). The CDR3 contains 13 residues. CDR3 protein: CSAEDRAYNEQFF. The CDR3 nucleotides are TGCAGTGCCGAAGACAGAGCCTACAATGAGCAGTTCTTC.

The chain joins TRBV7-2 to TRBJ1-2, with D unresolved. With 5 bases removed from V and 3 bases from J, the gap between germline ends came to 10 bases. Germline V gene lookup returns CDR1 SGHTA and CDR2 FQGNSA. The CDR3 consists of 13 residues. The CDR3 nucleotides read TGTGCCAGCAGCCGCGTTAGGGACTATGGCTACACCTTC. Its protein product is CASSRVRDYGYTF.

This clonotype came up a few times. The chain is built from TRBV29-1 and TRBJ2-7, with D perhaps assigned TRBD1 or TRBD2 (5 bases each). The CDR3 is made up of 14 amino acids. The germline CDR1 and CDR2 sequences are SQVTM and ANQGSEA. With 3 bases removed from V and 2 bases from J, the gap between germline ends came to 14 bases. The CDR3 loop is CSVEGPTSPYEQYF. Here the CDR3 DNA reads TGCAGCGTTGAGGGACCCACGAGCCCCTACGAGCAGTACTTC.

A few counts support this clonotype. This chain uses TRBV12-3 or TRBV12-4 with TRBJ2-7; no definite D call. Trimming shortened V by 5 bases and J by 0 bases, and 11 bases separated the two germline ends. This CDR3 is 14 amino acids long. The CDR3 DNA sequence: TGTGCCAGCAGTCGGGCAGTTCGCTCCTACGAGCAGTACTTC. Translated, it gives CASSRAVRSYEQYF.

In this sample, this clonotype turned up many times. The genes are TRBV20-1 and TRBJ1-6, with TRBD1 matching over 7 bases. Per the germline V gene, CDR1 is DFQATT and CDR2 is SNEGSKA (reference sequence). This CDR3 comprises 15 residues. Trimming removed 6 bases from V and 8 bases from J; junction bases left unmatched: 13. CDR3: CSAPGTVGRDSPLHF. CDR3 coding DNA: TGCAGTGCCCCCGGGACAGTGGGGCGGGATTCACCCCTCCACTTT.

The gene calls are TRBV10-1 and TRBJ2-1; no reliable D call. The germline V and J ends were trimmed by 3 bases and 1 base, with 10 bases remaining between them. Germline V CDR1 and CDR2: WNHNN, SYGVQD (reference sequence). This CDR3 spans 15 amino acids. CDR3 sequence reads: CASSDAANSYNEQFF. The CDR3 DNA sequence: TGCGCCAGCAGTGACGCCGCTAATTCCTACAATGAGCAGTTCTTC.

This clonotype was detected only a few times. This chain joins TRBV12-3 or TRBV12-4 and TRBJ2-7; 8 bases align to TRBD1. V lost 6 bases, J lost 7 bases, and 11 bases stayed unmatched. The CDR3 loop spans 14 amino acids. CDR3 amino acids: CASRLGTGLGEQYF. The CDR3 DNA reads TGTGCCAGCAGACTTGGGACAGGCCTGGGAGAGCAGTACTTC.

CDR3 bases: TGCAGTGCGGGAGAGGGCGGGGAGCTGTTTTTT. It translates to CSAGEGGELFF. The gene calls are TRBV20-1 and TRBJ2-2, with TRBD2 as a possible D gene (5 bases). This CDR3 contains 11 residues. Germline V lookup: CDR1 DFQATT, CDR2 SNEGSKA (reference sequence). V was trimmed by 6 bases and J by 7 bases, leaving 9 bases between them.